This entry describes one T cell receptor (beta chain). As for time point: at least 347 days after estimated infection, following spontaneous clearance. Hepatitis C virus-specific T cells were sequenced directly ex vivo without in vitro expansion. The CDR3 is 14 residues long. Germline loops: CDR1 LGHNA, CDR2 YSLEER. V shed 0 bases and J shed 0 bases, with 6 bases lying between them. This entry comes from a study of CD8 T cells in acute hepatitis C reinfection. TCRdb's copy holds only in-frame clones and misses some; the assay was immunoSEQ multiplex PCR. The sample lists about 2,600 clones; roughly 67% were seen once. Findings and limits, study-wide: TRBV04 and TRBV06 were preferentially used in all groups, not explained by naive pool overrepresentation. A V04-02/J02-02 clonotype was among 10 to 15 public ones, independent of outcome. Only TCRbeta was bulk sequenced, so alphabeta pairing is unknown.

The chain couples TRBV4-3 to TRBJ2-7; D ambiguous. The sequence was obtained from a man aged 35-49 years who spontaneously cleared hepatitis C infection. Sequenced here: HCV NS3-1073 tetramer-sorted CD8+ T cells from PBMCs, sampled at follow-up. CDR3 residues: CASSQDLGSYEQYF. CDR3 nucleotide sequence: TGCGCCAGCAGCCAAGATCTAGGCTCCTACGAGCAGTACTTC.